Below are 2 T cell receptor beta chains sequenced from a single sample in a study of blood T cell repertoires in COVID-19 (dated by TCRdb to 2018 to 2021). Libraries came from the immunoSEQ multiplex PCR assay. TCRdb re-hosts the immuneACCESS table, in-frame sequences only. Its copies lack some clones; in the studies checked, an unresolved V gene accounts for under half of them, and the cause for the rest is not known. Here the sample has tens of thousands of clones; about 83% occur a single time. The ten largest clones capture around 46% of the sample. Sequences were obtained from peripheral blood. The receptors originated from a man between 70 and 80 years old with acute or convalescent COVID-19.

V and J are TRBV19 and TRBJ2-7; TRBD1 aligns across 7 bases. The CDR3 has 14 amino acids. V lost 5 bases, J lost 0 bases, and 4 bases stayed unmatched. From germline, CDR1 is LNHDA and CDR2 SQIVND (reference sequence). In nucleotides, the CDR3 is TGTGCCAGTAGTGGGACAGCGGACTCCTACGAGCAGTACTTC. Translated, it gives CASSGTADSYEQYF.

The V gene is TRBV18, the J gene TRBJ2-1; a weak D match, TRBD2 (6 bases). From germline, CDR1 is KGHSH and CDR2 LQKENI. V lost 3 bases and J lost 7, with 16 bases in between. The CDR3 is 15 amino acids. The CDR3 reads CASSPGLGDGNEQFF. In DNA, the CDR3 is TGTGCCAGCTCACCGGGACTGGGGGACGGAAATGAGCAGTTCTTC. Full variable domain (remainder filled in from reference TRBV18 and TRBJ2-1): NAGVMQNPRHLVRRRGQEARLRCSPMKGHSHVYWYRQLPEEGLKFMVYLQKENIIDESGMPKERFSAEFPKEGPSILRIQQVVRGDSAAYFCASSPGLGDGNEQFFGPGTRLTVL.